The 29 T cell receptor beta chains in this list originate from one sample, sequenced in a study of CD8 T cells in Susac syndrome. RNA, at roughly 0.45 to 1 ug, was reverse transcribed with random hexamers. TCRdb independently ran MiXCR on the immunoSEQ multiplex PCR reads; one entry per CDR3 protein. The repertoire holds approximately 230,000 distinct CDR3 sequences, with just over 90% as singletons. Specimen: CD4+ T cells from PBMCs. The receptors stem from a human donor with multiple sclerosis.

V and J are TRBV5-1 and TRBJ2-3, with D hard to call. The CDR3 consists of 15 residues. V dropped 0 bases and J dropped 2 bases, with 10 bases sitting between them. CDR1 and CDR2 (germline): SGHRS, YFSETQ. The CDR3 DNA is TGCGCCAGCAGCTTGGACGGTGCCCCCACAGATACGCAGTATTTT. This codes for CASSLDGAPTDTQYF.

As for this clonotype: At one end, the junction sequence differs from germline, possibly due to a read error. The V and J genes are TRBV29-1 and TRBJ2-2; D may correspond to TRBD1 or TRBD2 (5 bases each). The CDR3 is 13 residues long. Germline V lookup: CDR1 SQVTM, CDR2 ANQGSEA. CDR3 nucleotides: TGCAGCGTTGACGGGGCTAACATCGGGGAGCTGTTTTTT. It translates to CSVDGANIGELFF.

The V call is TRBV6-5, the J call TRBJ1-5; D perhaps matches TRBD1 (6 bases). V shed 3 bases and J shed 1 base, with 16 bases lying between them. CDR3 length equals 17 residues. CDR1 MNHEY and CDR2 SVGAGI come from the germline V gene. The CDR3 protein is CASSYIVTGSSNQPQHF. In nucleotides, the CDR3 is TGTGCCAGCAGTTATATTGTTACAGGGTCAAGCAATCAGCCCCAGCATTTT.

This clonotype was picked up one time. This chain connects TRBV6-6 to TRBJ1-1; D unclear. CDR3 size: 14 residues. V lost 5 bases and J 4 bases, leaving 14 bases between the germline ends. Germline V lookup: CDR1 MNHNY, CDR2 SVGAGI (reference sequence). The CDR3 is CASSPERVVTEAFF. CDR3 coding DNA: TGTGCCAGCAGTCCCGAGCGGGTTGTCACTGAAGCTTTCTTT.

This clonotype occurred once. The chain combines TRBV29-1 with TRBJ2-7; D is uncertain. The V end lost 2 bases, the J end lost 9 bases, and 2 bases lay between the germline ends. The CDR3 is 8 amino acids. CDR1 is SQVTM, CDR2 ANQGSEA, per germline. CDR3 coding DNA: TGCAGCGTTGAACGGCAGTACGTC. It encodes CSVERQYV.

This rearrangement joins TRBV14 to TRBJ2-3; D is perhaps TRBD2 (5 bases). The germline CDR1 and CDR2 sequences are SGHDN and FVKESK. The CDR3 consists of 14 residues. V lost 2 bases to trimming and J lost 2 bases, with 8 bases between them. The CDR3 loop is CASSQLASTDTQYF. The CDR3 nucleotides are TGTGCCAGCAGCCAACTAGCCTCCACAGATACGCAGTATTTT.

This chain connects TRBV5-1 to TRBJ2-3; perhaps TRBD2 as D (5 bases). The V and J ends lost 3 bases and 3 bases respectively, with 17 bases between them. This CDR3 is built from 16 residues. Germline assignment: CDR1 SGHRS and CDR2 YFSETQ. The DNA for the CDR3 is TGCGCCAGCAGCTCGCCTCGGGCGGGTGGAACAGATACGCAGTATTTT. It is translated as CASSSPRAGGTDTQYF.

The V and J genes are TRBV24-1 and TRBJ1-4; possible D gene TRBD1, 5 bases. The V end was cut by 3 bases, the J end by 8 bases, with 15 bases between. Germline V gene lookup returns CDR1 KGHDR and CDR2 SFDVKD. This CDR3 is built from 15 residues. DNA of the CDR3: TGTGCCACCAGTGATGGCGGGACCTCGGGGGAAAAACTGTTTTTT. This translates into CATSDGGTSGEKLFF.

V usage is TRBV19 and J usage is TRBJ2-3; TRBD1 aligns across 8 bases. This CDR3 contains 16 residues. V lost 2 bases and J lost 2; bases outside the gene matches: 6. Germline CDR1 and CDR2: LNHDA and SQIVND (reference sequence). CDR3 bases: TGTGCCAGTAGTATATCAGGGGGCCGAGTCACAGATACGCAGTATTTT. It codes for CASSISGGRVTDTQYF.

The genes are TRBV12-3 or TRBV12-4 and TRBJ1-1; D is unclear. Trimming left V 6 bases short and J 2 bases short, with 7 bases between. The CDR3 has 12 amino acids. The CDR3 spells CASRGDNTEAFF. DNA of the CDR3: TGTGCCAGCAGGGGTGACAACACTGAAGCTTTCTTT.

V usage is TRBV20-1 and J usage is TRBJ1-2, with a possible D match to TRBD1 (5 bases). The CDR3 sequence is 13 residues long. The germline CDR1 and CDR2 sequences are DFQATT and SNEGSKA (reference sequence). The V end lost 6 bases, the J end lost 1 base, and 12 bases lay between the germline ends. The CDR3 sequence is CSAHVDSNYGYTF. For the CDR3, the DNA is TGCAGTGCCCATGTAGACAGTAACTATGGCTACACCTTC.

Here the CDR3 reads CASSFGVRAPGDTEAFF. CDR3 coding DNA: TGCGCCAGCAGCTTTGGGGTCCGGGCCCCCGGGGACACTGAAGCTTTCTTT. This chain uses TRBV5-1 with TRBJ1-1; no firm D call. The CDR3 has 17 amino acids. The V end lost 2 bases, the J end lost 3 bases, and 20 bases lay between the germline ends. Germline lookup yields CDR1 SGHRS and CDR2 YFSETQ.

The chain combines TRBV7-2 with TRBJ1-2, with D perhaps TRBD1 (6 bases). The CDR3 is made up of 14 amino acids. Germline CDR1 and CDR2: SGHTA and FQGNSA. Trimming removed 1 base at V and 5 bases at J, with 11 bases between. The CDR3 loop reads CASSLVGGAYGYTF. As DNA, the CDR3 is TGTGCCAGCAGCTTAGTCGGGGGCGCATATGGCTACACCTTC.

In nucleotides, the CDR3 is TGCAGTGCTAGCGTCGGGGGAACAGATACGCAGTATTTT. Its translation: CSASVGGTDTQYF. The V call is TRBV20-1, the J call TRBJ2-3; a possible D gene is TRBD2 (6 bases). The CDR3 is made up of 13 amino acids. The V end was cut by 3 bases, the J end by 3 bases, with 10 bases between. Germline values: CDR1 DFQATT, CDR2 SNEGSKA (reference sequence).

This chain links TRBV29-1 with TRBJ1-5; 7 bases match TRBD1. Germline CDR1 is SQVTM and CDR2 is ANQGSEA. Trimming at V came to 6 bases and at J to 4 bases, leaving 3 bases not matched to a gene. The CDR3 totals 12 residues. In DNA, the CDR3 is TGCAGCGTGGAGACAGGGAATCAGCCCCAGCATTTT. Translation gives CSVETGNQPQHF.

J is TRBJ2-1 and V is TRBV5-6, with TRBD1 matching 8 bases. Per germline, CDR1 SGHDT and CDR2 YYEEEE. Trimming cost V 5 bases and J 6 bases; bases outside gene matches: 10. The CDR3 totals 15 residues. Here the CDR3 DNA reads TGTGCCAGCAGGTCCCCCGGGACAGGAATCAATGAGCAGTTCTTC. It specifies CASRSPGTGINEQFF.

This clonotype was seen once. The J gene is TRBJ2-5, the V gene TRBV7-8; the D is unclear. This CDR3 is built from 15 residues. Per the germline V gene, CDR1 is SGHVS and CDR2 is FQNEAQ. V was shortened by 5 bases and J by 0 bases, with 13 bases between the two germline ends. The CDR3 DNA follows: TGTGCCAGCAGCGGAAGAAACTTGTACCAAGAGACCCAGTACTTC. It translates to CASSGRNLYQETQYF.

The chain joins TRBV5-1 to TRBJ1-2; D perhaps matches TRBD1 (5 bases). This CDR3 is 14 amino acids long. V was clipped by 0 bases and J by 6 bases, with 12 bases between them. Germline V gene lookup returns CDR1 SGHRS and CDR2 YFSETQ. The CDR3 DNA is TGCGCCAGCAGCTTGGAGGGGCGCCTCGATGGCTACACCTTC. This encodes CASSLEGRLDGYTF.

V gene TRBV7-7 combines with J gene TRBJ2-5; 7 bases align to TRBD1. V lost 5 bases to trimming and J lost 3 bases; unmatched junction nucleotides: 9. Germline values: CDR1 SSHAT, CDR2 FNYEAQ (reference sequence). This CDR3 region has 15 residues. The CDR3 DNA sequence: TGTGCCAGCAGCCCCTCAATTGGGACAGAAGAGACCCAGTACTTC. It encodes CASSPSIGTEETQYF.

The rearrangement links TRBV20-1 to TRBJ2-7; 10 nucleotides align to TRBD2. This CDR3 spans 11 amino acids. Germline V gene lookup returns CDR1 DFQATT and CDR2 SNEGSKA (reference sequence). Germline trimming cut 6 bases from V and 7 bases from J; bases unmatched to any gene: 3. CDR3 bases: TGCAGTGCCACGACTAGCGGGGAGCAGTACTTC. Amino acid sequence: CSATTSGEQYF.

In this sample, this clonotype turned up once. The chain links TRBV19 to TRBJ2-1; D is perhaps TRBD2 (5 bases). Trimming cost V 9 bases and J 8 bases, with 8 bases left between them. The germline gives CDR1 LNHDA, CDR2 SQIVND (reference sequence). The CDR3 is 10 amino acids. The CDR3 sequence is CASGGHEQFF. In DNA form, the CDR3 reads TGTGCCAGCGGAGGTCATGAGCAGTTCTTC.

The chain employs TRBV3-1 and TRBJ2-1; possibly TRBD1 for D (7 bases). In germline, CDR1 is LGHDT, CDR2 YNNKEL (reference sequence). Trimming removed 5 bases from V and 6 bases from J, with 11 bases in between. This CDR3 contains 13 residues. CDR3 sequence: CASSGTAGNEQFF. DNA of the CDR3: TGTGCCAGCAGCGGGACAGCGGGCAATGAGCAGTTCTTC.

The chain has TRBV12-3 or TRBV12-4 and TRBJ2-5; 7 nucleotides line up with TRBD2. J gave up 5 bases and V 4 bases, and 4 bases lay outside the gene matches. The CDR3 contains 13 residues. CDR3 region: CASSSRGGETQYF. The CDR3 bases are TGTGCCAGCAGTTCTAGGGGAGGGGAGACCCAGTACTTC.

This clonotype appeared a single time. The rearrangement uses TRBV4-1 and TRBJ2-1, with TRBD2 identical over 10 bases. The CDR3 sequence is 16 residues long. Germline V lookup: CDR1 MGHRA, CDR2 YSYEKL. With V trimmed by 6 bases and J by 5 bases, 10 bases remained unmatched. The chain's CDR3 is CASRPTTSGAHNEQFF. CDR3 DNA: TGCGCCAGCAGGCCAACCACTAGCGGGGCCCACAATGAGCAGTTCTTC.

The rearrangement links TRBV7-2 to TRBJ2-7; D may be TRBD2 (5 bases). Trimming took off 5 bases at V and 5 bases at J, with 16 bases between the two ends. Germline CDR1 and CDR2: SGHTA and FQGNSA. The CDR3 extends over 14 amino acids. CDR3 in DNA: TGTGCCAGCAGCCACTCTCAGAGGCGGGACGAGCAGTACTTC. Translated, it gives CASSHSQRRDEQYF.

The rearrangement links TRBV4-1 to TRBJ2-2; 9 positions match TRBD1. This CDR3 has 15 amino acids. Germline CDR1 and CDR2: MGHRA and YSYEKL. The trim removed 3 bases at V and 4 bases at J, leaving 3 bases unmatched. The CDR3 DNA reads TGCGCCAGCAGCCAGGCGGGACAGGGCACCGGGGAGCTGTTTTTT. Its protein is CASSQAGQGTGELFF.

This chain joins TRBV15 and TRBJ1-4; 7 nucleotides match TRBD1. CDR1 is LNHNV and CDR2 is YYDKDF in the germline V gene (reference sequence). V lost 8 bases to trimming and J lost 4 bases; unmatched junction nucleotides: 16. The CDR3 totals 17 residues. CDR3 in DNA: TGTGCCACCCAACGAAGGAGGACCGGGACAGTTAATGAAAAACTGTTTTTT. It codes for CATQRRRTGTVNEKLFF.

This sequence joins TRBV27 and TRBJ2-1, with 9 bases aligning to TRBD1. Germline V gene sequence: CDR1 MNHEY, CDR2 SMNVEV (reference sequence). V gave up 6 bases and J gave up 5 bases; unmatched junction bases: 5. CDR3 length: 14 residues. The CDR3 coding sequence is TGTGCCAGCAGCCGACAGGGGGGGGACAATGAGCAGTTCTTC. Amino acid sequence: CASSRQGGDNEQFF.

As DNA, the CDR3 is TGTGCCAGTAGTAAGGGGACAGACCAGGGAACAGATACGCAGTATTTT. Protein sequence: CASSKGTDQGTDTQYF. The chain employs TRBV19 and TRBJ2-3, with 7 bases that match TRBD1. V shed 4 bases and J 3 bases; nucleotides not matched to a gene: 10. The germline V gene has CDR1 LNHDA and CDR2 SQIVND (reference sequence). The CDR3 spans 16 residues.